This TCR beta chain was documented in a study of regulatory T cells in long-lasting Graves disease. Deletions cut 6 bases from V and 1 base from J, with 30 bases between. Germline CDR1 is DFQATT and CDR2 is SNEGSKA (reference sequence). CDR3 size: 19 residues. This clonotype was found a few times. Combining iRepertoire HTBI primers with Arm-PCR of CDR3 regions, the authors built TCR beta libraries. In TCRdb, the multiplex PCR reads were re-called with MiXCR into one record per CDR3 protein. Of under 800,000 distinct CDR3 sequences in the sample, roughly 16% were seen once. Indicated time point: newly diagnosed GD, antithyroid drugs for less than 3 months. PBMC-derived RNA was used for the TCR library. The same sample was also used in a study of T cells in Graves' hyperthyroidism and ophthalmopathy. From that report: Aged 18 to 65, the patients had hyperthyroidism that was newly diagnosed and had lasted under 2 months.

The chain joins TRBV20-1 to TRBJ1-1; D may be TRBD1 (5 bases). The receptor's source is a woman aged 25 to 39 with Graves disease. The sample consisted of peripheral blood mononuclear cells (PBMCs), taken at new diagnosis, from a patient treated with antithyroid drugs. The CDR3 is CSALFTGTHRPRGNTEAFF. CDR3 bases: TGCAGTGCCCTTTTTACCGGGACCCATCGCCCTCGGGGGAACACTGAAGCTTTCTTT.